This entry describes one T cell receptor beta chain. Its antigen is currently not known. Base qualities are not recorded, but no much larger clone differs from it by a single base. Patients with autoimmune disease history or receiving systemic immunosuppression were excluded from the trial. Peripheral blood for TCR sequencing was drawn from every dose cohort at baseline, at cycle 4 day 1 and at cycle 7 day 1. The samples were drawn from a first-in-human, open-label, multicenter phase I dose-escalation trial of ivuxolimab. The trial enrolled adults with locally advanced or metastatic head and neck squamous cell, hepatocellular, melanoma or renal cell carcinoma. Before TCR sequencing, CD4+ and CD8+ T cells were separately sorted from peripheral blood. To sequence the TCRbeta CDR3 region, genomic DNA was isolated from the sorted cells. The immunoSEQ Assay was used to sequence the TCRbeta CDR3 regions. Here the immuneACCESS table is served through TCRdb, limited to in-frame sequences with V and J called. Missing clones are a known gap in these copies; in checked studies unresolved V genes cover under half, and the rest lacks a known reason. This sample gives approximately 100,000 clones in total; about 85% of them show up just once. The ten biggest clones cover 3.8% of the sample.

The data are from a study of OX40 agonist ivuxolimab in advanced cancers. Regarding the complete study: The costimulatory receptor OX40 (CD134) was targeted by ivuxolimab, a fully human IgG2 agonistic monoclonal antibody. Intravenous ivuxolimab was administered to patients every 2 weeks at six dose levels: 0.01, 0.1, 0.3, 1.5, 3 and 10 mg/kg. Of the 52 patients in dose escalation, around 19 had hepatocellular carcinoma, about 15 had melanoma, 9 had renal cell carcinoma and 9 had head and neck cancer. In the dose-escalation cohort, around four fifths of patients were male, and the mean age was approximately 60 years with a range of roughly 23 to 79. Prior anti-PD-1, anti-PD-L1 or anti-CTLA-4 therapy was permitted, and 40% to 50% of dose-escalation patients had received checkpoint inhibitors. Partial responses were achieved by three dose-escalation patients, of whom one had hepatocellular carcinoma and two had cutaneous melanoma. Peripheral TCRbeta sequencing was intended to test whether TCR sequence diversity was altered and clonal T-cell expansion was caused by ivuxolimab. The monotherapy dose-escalation portion (N ≈ 55 patients) of the phase I ivuxolimab trial is reported in the paper. Broad study findings and their caveats: Which antigens the clonally expanded peripheral T cells were specific for was not determined. In the 0.1-3.0 mg/kg groups, partial responders were among the patients with the lowest normalized peripheral clonal expansion, particularly in CD8+ T cells. Low levels of normalized T-cell clonal expansion were also seen in some patients who did not respond. Clonal expansion of both CD4+ and CD8+ blood T cells was observed from baseline to week 6 at doses 0.1 to 3.0 mg/kg. After ivuxolimab, more expanded clones were found on average in CD8+ T cells than in CD4+ T cells.

The receptor comes from an adult with an advanced solid tumor such as melanoma, head and neck, liver or kidney cancer. Specimen: CD4+ or CD8+ T cells sorted from blood, collected in a trial of the OX40 agonist ivuxolimab.

The CDR3 protein: CASSQRGLAGTEVYEQYF. The DNA is TGCGCCAGCAGCCAGAGGGGACTAGCGGGAACCGAAGTCTACGAGCAGTACTTC. The sequence links TRBV4-1 to TRBJ2-7, and 13 junctional nucleotides match TRBD2. V ends up 3 bases short and J 3 bases short, with an unmatched junction base count of 11. CDR1 and CDR2 are drawn from the germline V gene: MGHRA, YSYEKL. The CDR3, from cysteine to phenylalanine, totals 18 residues. Only CDR3 DNA remains: 54 bases, in frame from the first base.